This entry describes one T cell receptor beta chain. What it binds is not known. The source of the sample is a study of response to subunit inactivated influenza vaccine. General study findings and limits: The authors suggested that every seasonal influenza vaccination recruits few new T cells.

The CDR3 sequence is 12 residues long. V gave up 4 bases and J gave up 5 bases, with 5 bases separating them. CDR1 is LGHDT, CDR2 YNNKEL, per germline (reference sequence). TCRdb processed the RT-PCR reads anew with MiXCR; each CDR3 protein has one entry. The sample consists of 500,000 or so distinct CDR3 sequences, roughly 9.8% of them appearing once. The TCR originated in a man aged 45-65 years who received an inactivated influenza vaccine. The material sequenced was PBMCs from blood, taken more than 35 days after vaccination. The chain recombines TRBV3-1 with TRBJ2-2; the D is unclear. The CDR3 DNA reads as TGTGCCAGCAGCCCTACGACCGGGGAGCTGTTTTTT. Residues: CASSPTTGELFF.